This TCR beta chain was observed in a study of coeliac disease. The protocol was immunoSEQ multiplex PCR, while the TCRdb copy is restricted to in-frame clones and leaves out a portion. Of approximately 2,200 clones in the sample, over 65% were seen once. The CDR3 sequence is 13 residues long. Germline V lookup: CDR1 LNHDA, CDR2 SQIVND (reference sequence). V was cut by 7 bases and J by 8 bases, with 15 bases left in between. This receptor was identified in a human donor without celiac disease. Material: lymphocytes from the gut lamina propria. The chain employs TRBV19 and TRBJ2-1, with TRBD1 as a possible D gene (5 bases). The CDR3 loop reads CASTPTGLYEQFF. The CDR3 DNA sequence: TGTGCCAGTACCCCCACAGGTCTCTATGAGCAGTTCTTC. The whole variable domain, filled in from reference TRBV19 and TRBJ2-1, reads DGGITQSPKYLFRKEGQNVTLSCEQNLNHDAMYWYRQDPGQGLRLIYYSQIVNDFQKGDIAEGYSVSREKKESFPLTVTSAQKNPTAFYLCASTPTGLYEQFFGPGTRLTVL.